The clone carrying this TCR beta chain was seen just once. The source of the sample is a study of cytomegalovirus exposure and HLA in healthy donors. V was cut by 6 bases and J by 1 base, with 12 bases left in between. Germline CDR1 reads MNHNS; CDR2 reads SASEGT. This CDR3 comprises 14 residues. The PCR employed 60 Vbeta primers together with 13 Jbeta primers. Assay used: immunoSEQ multiplex PCR; TCRdb lists only in-frame clones, some missing. The profile shows over 90,000 clones, approximately 71% of them singletons. This sequence was found in a male donor in good health and CMV-seropositive. Sequencing input: PBMCs. The J gene is TRBJ1-1, the V gene TRBV6-1; a possible D gene is TRBD1 (6 bases). CDR3 protein: CASSPGTQNTEAFF. The CDR3 DNA reads TGTGCCAGCAGCCCCGGGACACAGAACACTGAAGCTTTCTTT.